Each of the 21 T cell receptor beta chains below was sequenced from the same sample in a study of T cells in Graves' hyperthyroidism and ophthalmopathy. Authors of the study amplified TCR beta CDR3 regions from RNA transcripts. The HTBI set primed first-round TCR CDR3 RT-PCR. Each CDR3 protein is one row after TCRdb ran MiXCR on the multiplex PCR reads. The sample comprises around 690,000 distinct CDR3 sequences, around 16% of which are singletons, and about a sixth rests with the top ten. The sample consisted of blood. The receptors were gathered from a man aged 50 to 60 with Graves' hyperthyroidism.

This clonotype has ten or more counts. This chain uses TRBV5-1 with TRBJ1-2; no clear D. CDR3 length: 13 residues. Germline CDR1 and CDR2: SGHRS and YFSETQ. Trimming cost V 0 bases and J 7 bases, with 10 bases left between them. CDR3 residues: CASSLVVTSGYTF. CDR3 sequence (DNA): TGCGCCAGCAGCTTGGTGGTTACCTCTGGCTACACCTTC.

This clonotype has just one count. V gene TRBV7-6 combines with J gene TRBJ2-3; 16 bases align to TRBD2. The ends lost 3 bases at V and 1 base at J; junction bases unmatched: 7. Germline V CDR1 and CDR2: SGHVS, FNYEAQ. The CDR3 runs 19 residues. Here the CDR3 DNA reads TGTGCCAGCAGCTTGTCCGGGACTAGCGGGAGGGCCGGCACAGATACGCAGTATTTT. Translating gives CASSLSGTSGRAGTDTQYF.

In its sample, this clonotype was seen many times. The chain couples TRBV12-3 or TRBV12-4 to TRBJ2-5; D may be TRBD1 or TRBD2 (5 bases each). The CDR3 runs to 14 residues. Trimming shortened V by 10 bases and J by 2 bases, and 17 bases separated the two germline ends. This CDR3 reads CATSRDELQETQYF. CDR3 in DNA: TGTGCCACCTCCCGGGACGAACTACAAGAGACCCAGTACTTC.

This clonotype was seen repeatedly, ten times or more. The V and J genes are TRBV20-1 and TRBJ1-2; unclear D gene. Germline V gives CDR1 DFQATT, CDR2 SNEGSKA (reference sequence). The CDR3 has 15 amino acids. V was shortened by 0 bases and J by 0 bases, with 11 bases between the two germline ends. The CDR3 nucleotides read TGCAGTGCTAGAGATAAGCCAGGAGCTAACTATGGCTACACCTTC. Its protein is CSARDKPGANYGYTF.

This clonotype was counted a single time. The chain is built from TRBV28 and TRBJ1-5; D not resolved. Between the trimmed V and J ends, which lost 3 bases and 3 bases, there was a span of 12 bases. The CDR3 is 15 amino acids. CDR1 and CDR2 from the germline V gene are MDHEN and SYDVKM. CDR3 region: CASSLHRELNQPQHF. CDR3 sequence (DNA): TGTGCCAGCAGTTTGCACCGAGAACTCAATCAGCCCCAGCATTTT.

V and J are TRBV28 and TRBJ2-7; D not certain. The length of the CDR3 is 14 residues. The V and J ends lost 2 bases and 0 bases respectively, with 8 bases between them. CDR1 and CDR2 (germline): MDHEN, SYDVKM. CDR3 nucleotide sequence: TGTGCCAGCAGTTTAACACAAGACTCCTACGAGCAGTACTTC. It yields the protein CASSLTQDSYEQYF.

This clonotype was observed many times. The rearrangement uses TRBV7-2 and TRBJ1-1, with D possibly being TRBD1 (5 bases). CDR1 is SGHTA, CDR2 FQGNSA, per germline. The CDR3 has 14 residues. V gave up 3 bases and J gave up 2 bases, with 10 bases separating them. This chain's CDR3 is CASSFRAGNTEAFF. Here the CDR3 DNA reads TGTGCCAGCAGCTTCAGGGCGGGAAACACTGAAGCTTTCTTT.

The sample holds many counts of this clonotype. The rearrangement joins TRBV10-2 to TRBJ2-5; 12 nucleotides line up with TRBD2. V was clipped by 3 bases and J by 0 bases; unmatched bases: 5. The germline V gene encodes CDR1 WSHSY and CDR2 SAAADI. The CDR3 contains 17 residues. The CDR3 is CASSEGLAGPYQETQYF. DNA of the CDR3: TGCGCCAGCAGTGAAGGACTAGCGGGGCCGTACCAAGAGACCCAGTACTTC.

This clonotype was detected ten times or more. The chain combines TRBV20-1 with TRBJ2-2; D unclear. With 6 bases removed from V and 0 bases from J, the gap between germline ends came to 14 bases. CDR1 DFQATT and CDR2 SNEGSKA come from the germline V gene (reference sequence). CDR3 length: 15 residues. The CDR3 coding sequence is TGCAGTGCCGCGACACCTTTTACGAACACCGGGGAGCTGTTTTTT. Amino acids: CSAATPFTNTGELFF.

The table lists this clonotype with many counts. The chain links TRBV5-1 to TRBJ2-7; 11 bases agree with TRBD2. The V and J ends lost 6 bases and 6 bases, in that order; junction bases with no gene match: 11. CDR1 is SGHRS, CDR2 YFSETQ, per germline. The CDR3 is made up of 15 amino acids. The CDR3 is CASNPAGTSGAEQYF. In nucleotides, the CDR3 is TGCGCCAGCAATCCCGCCGGGACTAGCGGTGCCGAGCAGTACTTC.

The CDR3 sequence is CASIKTQISNQPQHF. Written as DNA, the CDR3 is TGTGCCAGCATCAAAACGCAGATAAGCAATCAGCCCCAGCATTTT. The chain links TRBV28 to TRBJ1-5; unclear D gene. The CDR3 consists of 15 residues. Germline V gives CDR1 MDHEN, CDR2 SYDVKM. V shed 7 bases and J shed 1 base, with 14 bases lying between them.

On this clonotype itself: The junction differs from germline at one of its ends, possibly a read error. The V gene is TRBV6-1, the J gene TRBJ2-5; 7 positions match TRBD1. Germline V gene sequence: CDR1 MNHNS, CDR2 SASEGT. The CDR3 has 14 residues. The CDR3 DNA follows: TGTGACAGCAGCCTACAGGGGTTGGCAGAGACCCAGTACTTC. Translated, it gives CDSSLQGLAETQYF.

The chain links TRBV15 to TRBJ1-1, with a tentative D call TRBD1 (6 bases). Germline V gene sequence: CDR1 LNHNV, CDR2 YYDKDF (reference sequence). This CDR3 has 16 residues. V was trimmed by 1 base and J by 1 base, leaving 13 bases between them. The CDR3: CATSRVNREGNTEAFF. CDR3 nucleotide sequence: TGTGCCACCAGCAGAGTAAACAGGGAAGGGAACACTGAAGCTTTCTTT.

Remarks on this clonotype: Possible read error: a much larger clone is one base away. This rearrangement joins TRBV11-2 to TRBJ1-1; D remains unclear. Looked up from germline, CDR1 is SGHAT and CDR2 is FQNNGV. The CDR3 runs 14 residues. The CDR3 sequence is CASSPPAWNTQAFF. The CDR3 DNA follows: TGTGCCAGCAGCCCCCCAGCTTGGAACACTCAAGCTTTCTTT.

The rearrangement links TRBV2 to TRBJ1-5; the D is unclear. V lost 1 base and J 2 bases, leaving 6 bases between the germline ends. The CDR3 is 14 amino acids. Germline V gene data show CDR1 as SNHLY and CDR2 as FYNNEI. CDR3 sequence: CASSEGSGNQPQHF. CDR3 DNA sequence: TGTGCCAGCAGTGAAGGGTCAGGCAATCAGCCCCAGCATTTT.

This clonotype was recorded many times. The CDR3 DNA reads as TGTGCCAGCAGGACCAGCGGGAGCCTCTCCTACAATGAGCAGTTCTTC. Translating it yields CASRTSGSLSYNEQFF. The rearrangement joins TRBV28 to TRBJ2-1; 8 nucleotides align to TRBD2. The ends lost 6 bases at V and 0 bases at J; junction bases unmatched: 7. This CDR3 has 16 amino acids. The germline CDR1 and CDR2 sequences are MDHEN and SYDVKM. Drawing the rest from reference TRBV28 and TRBJ2-1, the complete variable domain is DVKVTQSSRYLVKRTGEKVFLECVQDMDHENMFWYRQDPGLGLRLIYFSYDVKMKEKGDIPEGYSVSREKKERFSLILESASTNQTSMYLCASRTSGSLSYNEQFFGPGTRLTVL.

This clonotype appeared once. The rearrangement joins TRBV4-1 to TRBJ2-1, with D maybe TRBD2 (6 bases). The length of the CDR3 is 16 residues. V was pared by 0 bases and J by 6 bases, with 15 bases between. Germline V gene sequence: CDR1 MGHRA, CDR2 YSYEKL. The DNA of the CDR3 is TGCGCCAGCAGCCAAGACGGTGGGAGGTGGGTCAATGAGCAGTTCTTC. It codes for CASSQDGGRWVNEQFF.

The CDR3 DNA is TGCAGTGCGGGAGGGGGGAGACCCCCGAACATTCAGTACTTC. Encoded protein: CSAGGGRPPNIQYF. This rearrangement joins TRBV20-1 to TRBJ2-4, with D possibly matching TRBD2 (7 bases). CDR1 is DFQATT and CDR2 is SNEGSKA in the germline V gene (reference sequence). The V gene lost 6 bases and the J gene lost 7 bases, with 19 bases spanning the gap. This CDR3 region has 14 residues.

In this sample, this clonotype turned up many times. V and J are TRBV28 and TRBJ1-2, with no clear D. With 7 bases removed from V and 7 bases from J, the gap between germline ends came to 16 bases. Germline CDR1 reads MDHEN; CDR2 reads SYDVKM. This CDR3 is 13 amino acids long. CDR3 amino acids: CASTPWAGGGYTF. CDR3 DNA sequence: TGTGCCAGCACCCCATGGGCGGGAGGTGGCTACACCTTC.

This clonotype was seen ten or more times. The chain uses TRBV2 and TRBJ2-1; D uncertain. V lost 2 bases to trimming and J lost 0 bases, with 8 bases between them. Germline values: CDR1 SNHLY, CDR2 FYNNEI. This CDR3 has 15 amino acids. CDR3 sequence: CASSERHGSYNEQFF. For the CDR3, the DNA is TGTGCCAGCAGTGAAAGGCATGGCTCCTACAATGAGCAGTTCTTC.

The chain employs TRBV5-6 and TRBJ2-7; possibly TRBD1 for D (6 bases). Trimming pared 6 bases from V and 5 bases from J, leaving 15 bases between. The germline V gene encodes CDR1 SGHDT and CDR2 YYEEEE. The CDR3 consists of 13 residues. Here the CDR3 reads CASILGGSHEQYF. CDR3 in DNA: TGTGCCAGCATCCTAGGGGGATCCCACGAGCAGTACTTC.